This TCR beta chain appears in the sequencing data of a study of blood T cell repertoires in COVID-19. As for the study in general: The samples span acute and convalescent COVID-19 from the United States, Italy and Spain. From T cells, B-cell-depleted T cells, or PBMCs came the material, which was cDNA or gDNA.

V lost 4 bases to trimming and J lost 5 bases; unmatched junction nucleotides: 6. CDR3 length: 15 amino acids. The germline V gene encodes CDR1 SGHVS and CDR2 FQNEAQ. Per the study methods: Amplification with reference gene primers provided the estimates of nucleated cell counts. Generated by immunoSEQ multiplex PCR, the TCRdb table keeps only in-frame clones and is missing some. D and trimming come from the DNA, and the V and J calls and clone size come from that table. The data hold around 250,000 clones, with more than 70% observed a single time. The clonotype comes from a man of 80 years or more with acute or convalescent COVID-19. J is TRBJ2-1 and V is TRBV7-8, with 9 bases identical to TRBD2. The sequencing sample was made of peripheral blood. The CDR3 coding sequence is TGTGCCAGCAGCTGGCCGGGACTAGCCAACAATGAGCAGTTCTTC. Encoded protein: CASSWPGLANNEQFF.